This T cell receptor (beta chain) was obtained from a study of T cell responses to AZD1222 COVID-19 vaccine. Study observations and caveats: Females outnumbered males among donors, who were mostly white British; clonal diversity was possibly underestimated. Mapped onto spike, vaccine-associated CD4 TCRs spanned it and were dominant at 160-218 and 743-854. Baseline serology detected seropositivity in only six AZD1222 recipients.

Profiled with immunoSEQ multiplex PCR; TCRdb holds only in-frame clones, not every one. The sample lists roughly 100,000 clones; 75% to 90% were seen once. The germline V gene encodes CDR1 SGHVS and CDR2 FQNEAQ. This CDR3 is 15 amino acids long. The germline V and J ends were trimmed by 1 base and 1 base, with 7 bases remaining between them. About this clone itself: Its specificity is not known.

The TCR comes from an adult who received the AZD1222 COVID-19 vaccine. The starting material was peripheral blood, obtained 28 days after the second AZD1222 dose. The chain joins TRBV7-8 to TRBJ1-4; D unresolved. The CDR3: CASSLGRVTNEKLFF. The CDR3 bases are TGTGCCAGCAGCTTAGGGAGGGTAACTAATGAAAAACTGTTTTTT. The full variable domain, rest sourced from reference TRBV7-8 and TRBJ1-4, is GAGVSQSPRYKVAKRGQDVALRCDPISGHVSLFWYQQALGQGPEFLTYFQNEAQLDKSGLPSDRFFAERPEGSVSTLKIQRTQQEDSAVYLCASSLGRVTNEKLFFGSGTQLSVL.